This T cell receptor beta chain was obtained from a study of cytomegalovirus exposure and HLA in healthy donors. The study's findings and limits: Earlier analysis looked at TCR beta V segments, and most were productive about 87% or about 30% of the time.

In germline, CDR1 is LNHDA, CDR2 SQIVND (reference sequence). This CDR3 region has 13 residues. Trimming removed 7 bases at V and 12 bases at J, with 18 bases between. PCR used 60 Vbeta primers and 13 Jbeta primers. The assay was immunoSEQ multiplex PCR, and TCRdb's table has in-frame clones only and misses some. Seen in this sample are under 120,000 clones; the ten most common clones hold more than 0.5%. In the case of this clone: Its antigen is still unknown.

Donors showed nominal health when sampled, although they likely had unrecorded immune exposures. Sequenced material: PBMCs. J is TRBJ1-4 and V is TRBV19; D perhaps matches TRBD1 (5 bases). The sequence came from a man in his fifties or sixties in good health and CMV-seronegative. CDR3 coding DNA: TGTGCCAGTACCAGGGCGGGGATCCGGGAACTGTTTTTT. Its translation is CASTRAGIRELFF.